A selection of T cell receptor beta chains follows, all from one sample in a study of blood T cell repertoires in COVID-19. Sequenced by immunoSEQ multiplex PCR; TCRdb stores in-frame clones only, minus some. The sample carries tens of thousands of clones, nearly 90% recorded once. Sequencing used peripheral blood. The origin of the receptors is a man at least 80 years old with acute or convalescent COVID-19. Both conserved end residues are part of each CDR3. A D gene is named only where the DNA matches it firmly. Rows give clone size only sometimes, using once, few, many, or a class for an expanded clone.

abundance	d_gene	v_gene	j_gene	CDR3aa	CDR3nt
NA	TRBD1	TRBV10-1	TRBJ1-2	CASSGTGVPGYTF	TGCGCCAGCAGTGGAACAGGGGTTCCAGGCTACACCTTC
NA	TRBD2	TRBV18	TRBJ2-2	CASSRTSGTNTGELFF	TGTGCCAGCTCGCGGACTAGCGGTACGAACACCGGGGAGCTGTTTTTT
NA	NA	TRBV24-1	TRBJ1-1	CATSDSRGLTEAFF	TGTGCCACCAGTGACTCTAGGGGCCTCACTGAAGCTTTCTTT
NA	NA	TRBV19	TRBJ1-1	CASSWQAVGNTEAFF	TGTGCCAGTAGCTGGCAGGCAGTTGGGAACACTGAAGCTTTCTTT
NA	TRBD1	TRBV7-9	TRBJ2-1	CASLGQGYNEQFF	TGTGCCAGTCTCGGACAGGGCTACAATGAGCAGTTCTTC
NA	TRBD2	TRBV5-4	TRBJ2-7	CASSFPGLAINEQYF	TGTGCCAGCAGCTTTCCGGGACTAGCGATAAACGAGCAGTACTTC
NA	NA	TRBV19	TRBJ1-2	CASSYTGNYGYTF	TGTGCCAGTAGTTATACAGGGAACTATGGCTACACCTTC
NA	TRBD1	TRBV6-5	TRBJ1-5	CASSSGGTGNQPQHF	TGTGCCAGCAGCTCAGGGGGCACGGGCAATCAGCCCCAGCATTTT
NA	NA	TRBV19	TRBJ1-1	CASSSPRENTEAFF	TGTGCCAGTAGTAGCCCGAGGGAGAACACTGAAGCTTTCTTT
NA	NA	TRBV13	TRBJ1-2	CASSLTGAYGYTF	TGTGCCAGCAGCTTAACAGGAGCCTATGGCTACACCTTC
NA	NA	TRBV6-5	TRBJ1-2	CASSSRPRSDGYTF	TGTGCCAGCAGCTCGAGGCCGAGGAGCGATGGCTACACCTTC
once	TRBD1	TRBV19	TRBJ1-5	CASPTGGAGNQPQHF	TGTGCCAGTCCGACAGGGGGCGCCGGCAATCAGCCCCAGCATTTT
NA	NA	TRBV3-1/TRBV3-2	TRBJ2-5	CASSPKEMGRVETQYF	TGTGCCAGCAGCCCCAAGGAAATGGGGCGTGTTGAGACCCAGTACTTC
NA	NA	TRBV2	TRBJ2-3	CASRGSPADTQYF	TGTGCCAGCCGCGGCAGCCCAGCAGATACGCAGTATTTT
NA	NA	TRBV6-5	TRBJ2-2	CASSGTGELFF	TGTGCCAGCAGCGGCACCGGGGAGCTGTTTTTT
NA	TRBD1	TRBV7-9	TRBJ1-2	CASSSTGTYGYTF	TGTGCCAGCAGTTCGACAGGGACCTATGGCTACACCTTC